The 18 T cell receptor beta chains below come from one sample, sequenced in a study of shared clonotypes between healthy human individuals. The naive CD8 fraction comprised CD45RO-negative cells positively selected for CCR7 and excluded terminally differentiated effector memory CD45RA+ cells. Produced via immunoSEQ multiplex PCR; TCRdb's table is partial and in-frame only. The sample contains around 1.9 million clones, roughly 95% of which appear only once. The sequenced sample consisted of naive CD8+ T cells from PBMCs. Receptor source: a man between 18 and 29 years old in good health. Some clones in this sample may be carry-over from other donors' samples.

The chain recombines TRBV9 with TRBJ2-7; 8 positions match TRBD2. Trimming cost V 4 bases and J 5 bases; bases outside gene matches: 8. The CDR3 extends over 14 amino acids. Germline CDR1 is SGDLS and CDR2 is YYNGEE. CDR3 nucleotide sequence: TGTGCCAGCAGCCCGGGGGGGGCTGTAGACGAGCAGTACTTC. Residues: CASSPGGAVDEQYF.

The chain recombines TRBV13 with TRBJ1-2; 11 bases line up with TRBD1. Germline V gene lookup returns CDR1 PRHDT and CDR2 FYEKMQ (reference sequence). The CDR3 is made up of 17 amino acids. The ends lost 3 bases at V and 4 bases at J; junction bases unmatched: 10. CDR3 amino acids: CASSFRTGGVFGYGYTF. The CDR3 DNA reads as TGTGCCAGCAGCTTCAGGACAGGGGGCGTTTTTGGCTATGGCTACACCTTC.

The chain employs TRBV30 and TRBJ2-7; D may be TRBD1 or TRBD2 (8 bases each). The CDR3 consists of 14 residues. From germline, CDR1 is GTSNPN and CDR2 SVGIG (reference sequence). With 7 bases removed from V and 3 bases from J, the gap between germline ends came to 19 bases. CDR3 residues: CASSGQGAFYEQYF. In nucleotides, the CDR3 is TGTGCCTCTAGCGGGCAGGGGGCCTTCTACGAGCAGTACTTC. Full variable domain (remainder filled in from reference TRBV30 and TRBJ2-7): SQTIHQWPATLVQPVGSPLSLECTVEGTSNPNLYWYRQAAGRGLQLLFYSVGIGQISSEVPQNLSASRPQDRQFILSSKKLLLSDSGFYLCASSGQGAFYEQYFGPGTRLTVT.

For the CDR3, the DNA is TGTGCCAGCAGCTCCCGGGGGAGGGCAGATACGCAGTATTTT. Its protein product is CASSSRGRADTQYF. The chain combines TRBV11-1 with TRBJ2-3, with TRBD2 matching over 7 bases. Germline-derived CDR1 and CDR2 are SGHAT and FQDESV (reference sequence). V shed 4 bases and J 4 bases; nucleotides not matched to a gene: 5. There are 14 residues in the CDR3.

The rearrangement joins TRBV5-1 to TRBJ2-1, with D perhaps TRBD2 (6 bases). The CDR3 totals 12 residues. Germline CDR1 is SGHRS and CDR2 is YFSETQ. The V end was cut by 3 bases, the J end by 8 bases, with 9 bases between. CDR3 sequence: CASSYWGDEQFF. In DNA form, the CDR3 reads TGCGCCAGCAGCTACTGGGGGGATGAGCAGTTCTTC.

The gene calls are TRBV4-1 and TRBJ2-7; weak D call: TRBD2 (6 bases). Germline values: CDR1 MGHRA, CDR2 YSYEKL. The CDR3 is 18 amino acids. Trimming removed 1 base from V and 3 bases from J, with 22 bases in between. Written as DNA, the CDR3 is TGCGCCAGCAGCCAAGGTAGCTCCGCGGGACCTGCCGACTACGAGCAGTACTTC. Protein: CASSQGSSAGPADYEQYF.

The genes are TRBV7-9 and TRBJ2-3, with unresolved D. Trimming stripped 2 bases from V and 1 base from J, with 10 bases between. CDR3 length equals 15 residues. The germline V gene has CDR1 SEHNR and CDR2 FQNEAQ (reference sequence). The CDR3 reads CASSLRVSRTDTQYF. The CDR3 nucleotides read TGTGCCAGCAGCTTACGGGTCTCCCGCACAGATACGCAGTATTTT.

J is TRBJ1-1 and V is TRBV5-4; 8 bases agree with TRBD1. The CDR3 has 11 residues. V lost 7 bases and J lost 11; bases outside the gene matches: 7. Germline CDR1 reads SGHNT; CDR2 reads YYREEE (reference sequence). The CDR3 is CASSQGADAFF. The CDR3 DNA is TGTGCCAGCTCTCAGGGGGCGGACGCTTTCTTT.

The chain links TRBV2 to TRBJ2-1; D is undetermined. CDR1 SNHLY and CDR2 FYNNEI come from the germline V gene. V lost 11 bases, J lost 8 bases, and 16 bases lay in between. The CDR3 runs to 12 residues. The CDR3 here is CAVGQQQDEQFF. The CDR3 DNA reads TGTGCCGTTGGCCAACAACAAGATGAGCAGTTCTTC.

The V gene is TRBV27, the J gene TRBJ2-7; a possible D gene is TRBD1 (6 bases). Germline V gene sequence: CDR1 MNHEY, CDR2 SMNVEV (reference sequence). CDR3 length: 14 amino acids. Trimming pared 6 bases from V and 3 bases from J, leaving 15 bases between. CDR3 residues: CASSQRGINYEQYF. The DNA of the CDR3 is TGTGCCAGCAGCCAAAGGGGGATAAACTACGAGCAGTACTTC.

This sequence joins TRBV28 and TRBJ2-7; D not certain. The CDR3 consists of 15 residues. The ends were cut back, 6 bases at V and 3 bases at J, with 18 bases in the middle. Germline V gene sequence: CDR1 MDHEN, CDR2 SYDVKM. CDR3 sequence reads: CASRPRRVLYYEQYF. CDR3 nucleotides: TGTGCCAGCAGGCCTAGACGGGTGCTTTACTACGAGCAGTACTTC.

V gene TRBV9 combines with J gene TRBJ1-2, with 10 nucleotides matching TRBD1. V was clipped by 3 bases and J by 7 bases; unmatched bases: 6. Per germline, CDR1 SGDLS and CDR2 YYNGEE. The CDR3 has 14 residues. The DNA of the CDR3 is TGTGCCAGCAGCGCGATGGGGACAGGGGTTGGCTACACCTTC. It specifies CASSAMGTGVGYTF. The full variable domain, with the rest looked up from reference TRBV9 and TRBJ1-2, is DSGVTQTPKHLITATGQRVTLRCSPRSGDLSVYWYQQSLDQGLQFLIQYYNGEERAKGNILERFSAQQFPDLHSELNLSSLELGDSALYFCASSAMGTGVGYTFGSGTRLTVV.

This clone was seen just once. CDR3 DNA sequence: TGTGCCAGCTGGGACAGGGGTACCTACGAGCAGTACTTC. This gives the protein CASWDRGTYEQYF. This sequence joins TRBV28 and TRBJ2-7; 10 bases map to TRBD1. V shed 8 bases, J shed 2 bases, and the junction held 3 bases outside the gene matches. Germline V gene lookup returns CDR1 MDHEN and CDR2 SYDVKM. This CDR3 has 13 amino acids.

The rearrangement uses TRBV7-2 and TRBJ2-7, with 9 nucleotides matching TRBD1. CDR1 is SGHTA and CDR2 is FQGNSA in the germline V gene. With 1 base clipped from V and 5 bases from J, the junction kept 3 bases outside the gene matches. The CDR3 is 14 amino acids. In nucleotides, the CDR3 is TGTGCCAGCAGCTTAGACAGGACAGGGGACGAGCAGTACTTC. Translated: CASSLDRTGDEQYF. The full variable domain, with the rest looked up from reference TRBV7-2 and TRBJ2-7, is GAGVSQSPSNKVTEKGKDVELRCDPISGHTALYWYRQSLGQGLEFLIYFQGNSAPDKSGLPSDRFSAERTGGSVSTLTIQRTQQEDSAVYLCASSLDRTGDEQYFGPGTRLTVT.

J is TRBJ1-2 and V is TRBV10-3, with D possibly matching TRBD1 (6 bases). V was clipped by 2 bases and J by 3 bases, with 10 bases between them. This CDR3 contains 14 residues. Germline-derived CDR1 and CDR2 are ENHRY and SYGVKD. This chain's CDR3 is CAISETGSHYGYTF. The CDR3 DNA sequence: TGTGCCATCAGTGAGACAGGGTCTCACTATGGCTACACCTTC.

V and J are TRBV28 and TRBJ2-5; D call uncertain. Germline V lookup: CDR1 MDHEN, CDR2 SYDVKM. The CDR3 runs to 13 residues. Between the trimmed V and J ends, which lost 7 bases and 5 bases, there was a span of 14 bases. The CDR3 loop reads CASTLFPGETQYF. The CDR3 region has the DNA TGTGCCAGCACCCTCTTCCCCGGGGAGACCCAGTACTTC.

This chain joins TRBV6-6 and TRBJ1-1; D is ambiguous. CDR3 length equals 13 residues. In germline, CDR1 is MNHNY, CDR2 SVGAGI (reference sequence). Trimming stripped 6 bases from V and 7 bases from J, with 15 bases between. This CDR3 reads CASRHRTEYEAFF. In nucleotides, the CDR3 is TGTGCCAGCAGGCACCGGACGGAATATGAAGCTTTCTTT.

This clone came up once. Sequence at one end of the junction differs from germline and may be a read error. The chain couples TRBV19 to TRBJ2-7; no definite D call. Per germline, CDR1 LNHDA and CDR2 SQIVND (reference sequence). There are 13 residues in the CDR3. The CDR3: CASSIGPRNEQYF. As DNA, the CDR3 is TGTGCCAGTAGCATAGGCCCACGGAACGAGCAGTACTTC.